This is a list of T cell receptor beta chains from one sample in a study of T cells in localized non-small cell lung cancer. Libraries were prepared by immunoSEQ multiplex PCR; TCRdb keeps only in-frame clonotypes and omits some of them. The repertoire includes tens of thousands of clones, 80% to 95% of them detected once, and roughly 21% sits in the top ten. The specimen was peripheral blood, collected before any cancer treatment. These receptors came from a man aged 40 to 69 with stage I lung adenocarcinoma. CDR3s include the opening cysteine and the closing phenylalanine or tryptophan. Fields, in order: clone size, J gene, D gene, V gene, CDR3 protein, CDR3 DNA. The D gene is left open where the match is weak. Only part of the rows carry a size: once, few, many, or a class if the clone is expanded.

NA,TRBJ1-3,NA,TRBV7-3,CASSLTGGPFRSGNTIYF,TGTGCCAGCAGCTTAACTGGGGGCCCCTTCCGCTCTGGAAACACCATATATTTT
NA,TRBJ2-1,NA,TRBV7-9,CASSSNSYNEQFF,TGTGCCAGCAGTTCAAACAGCTACAATGAGCAGTTCTTC
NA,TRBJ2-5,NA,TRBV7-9,CASSLVRGQETQYF,TGTGCCAGCAGCTTAGTGCGGGGTCAAGAGACCCAGTACTTC
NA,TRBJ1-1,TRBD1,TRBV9,CASSPRQGRYEAFF,TGTGCCAGCAGTCCTAGACAGGGAAGATATGAAGCTTTCTTT
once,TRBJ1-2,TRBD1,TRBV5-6,CASRSGLGQGETNYGYTF,TGTGCCAGCAGGTCGGGCCTGGGGCAGGGGGAGACTAACTATGGCTACACCTTC
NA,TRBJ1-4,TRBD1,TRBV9,CASSAGTVNEKLFF,TGTGCCAGCAGCGCCGGGACAGTAAATGAAAAACTGTTTTTT
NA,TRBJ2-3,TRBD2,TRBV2,CASSGVPGLAGGTDTQYF,TGTGCCAGCAGTGGAGTCCCGGGACTAGCGGGAGGTACAGATACGCAGTATTTT
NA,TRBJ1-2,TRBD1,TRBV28,CASSLTPDRGKNYGYTF,TGTGCCAGCAGCCTCACTCCTGACAGGGGTAAAAACTATGGCTACACCTTC
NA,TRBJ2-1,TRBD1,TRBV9,CASSAQGRDEQFF,TGTGCCAGCAGCGCACAGGGGAGAGATGAGCAGTTCTTC
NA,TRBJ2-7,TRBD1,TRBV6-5,CASKDTGTAYEQYF,TGTGCCAGCAAAGATACCGGGACAGCCTACGAGCAGTACTTC
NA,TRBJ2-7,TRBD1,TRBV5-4,CASSSGTGYEQYF,TGTGCCAGCAGCTCCGGGACAGGCTACGAGCAGTACTTC
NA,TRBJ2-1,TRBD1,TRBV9,CASSVEDREQFF,TGTGCCAGCAGCGTAGAGGACAGGGAGCAGTTCTTC
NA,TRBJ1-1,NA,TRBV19,CASSIPNRRTEAFF,TGTGCCAGTAGTATACCAAATCGGCGCACTGAAGCTTTCTTT
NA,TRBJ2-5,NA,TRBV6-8,CASSYYRPETQYF,TGTGCCAGCAGTTACTACAGGCCAGAGACCCAGTACTTC
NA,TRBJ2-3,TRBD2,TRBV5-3,CARSPSGSSTDTQYF,TGTGCCAGAAGCCCTAGCGGGAGTAGCACAGATACGCAGTATTTT
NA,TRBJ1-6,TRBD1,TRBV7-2,CASSSTGTGVGSPLHF,TGTGCCAGCAGCTCCACCGGGACAGGGGTCGGTTCACCCCTCCACTTT
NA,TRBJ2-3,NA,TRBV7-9,CASRDASSTDTQYF,TGTGCCAGCCGAGATGCTAGCAGCACAGATACGCAGTATTTT